This TCR beta chain was recovered during a study of metastatic and nonmetastatic thyroid tumors. Findings and caveats of the study: When malignant thyroid tumors were compared with benign nodules, TCR beta diversity was reportedly significantly higher in the malignant tumors. This held in both blood and tumor samples.

Of note for this clone: What it binds is unknown. The junction shows a germline mismatch at one end, possibly a read error.

The CDR3 is made up of 16 amino acids. CDR1 and CDR2 (germline): SGHDN, FVKESK. All patients reached thyroid surgery having received no treatment beforehand. Original processing methods: What underpinned the distant-metastasis classifier for papillary thyroid cancer was the set of CDR3 differences across clinicopathological groups. With MiXCR, TCRdb called clones anew from the PCR reads. V and J calls and clone size were set by TCRdb, not the authors. Of about 6,200 clones listed, roughly 30% are singletons. This TCR was sampled from a female donor with papillary thyroid cancer or a benign thyroid nodule (not recorded which). Some clones in this sample may be carry-over from other donors' samples. V usage is TRBV14 and J usage is TRBJ2-5; maybe TRBD2 (5 bases). Sequences were obtained from adjacent normal tissue. In DNA, the CDR3 is TGTGTCAGCAGCCAAGAGTTAGGAGGTCTTGGAGAGACCCAGTACTTC. It translates to CVSSQELGGLGETQYF.